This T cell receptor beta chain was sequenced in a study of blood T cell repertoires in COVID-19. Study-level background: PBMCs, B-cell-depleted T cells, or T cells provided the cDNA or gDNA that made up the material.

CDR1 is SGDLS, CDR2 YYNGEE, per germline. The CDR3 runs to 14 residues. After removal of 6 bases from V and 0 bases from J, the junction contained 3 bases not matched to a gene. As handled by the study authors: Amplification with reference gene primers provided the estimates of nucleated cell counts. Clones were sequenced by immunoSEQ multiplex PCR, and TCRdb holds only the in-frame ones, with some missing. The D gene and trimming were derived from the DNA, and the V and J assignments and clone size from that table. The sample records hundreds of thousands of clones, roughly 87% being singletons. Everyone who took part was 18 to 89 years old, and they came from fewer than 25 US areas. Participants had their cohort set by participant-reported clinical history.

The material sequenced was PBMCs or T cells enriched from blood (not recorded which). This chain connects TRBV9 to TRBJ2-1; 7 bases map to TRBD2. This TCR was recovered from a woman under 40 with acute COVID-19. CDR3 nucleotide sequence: TGTGCCAGCACCGGGAGGAGCTCCTACAATGAGCAGTTCTTC. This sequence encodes CASTGRSSYNEQFF.